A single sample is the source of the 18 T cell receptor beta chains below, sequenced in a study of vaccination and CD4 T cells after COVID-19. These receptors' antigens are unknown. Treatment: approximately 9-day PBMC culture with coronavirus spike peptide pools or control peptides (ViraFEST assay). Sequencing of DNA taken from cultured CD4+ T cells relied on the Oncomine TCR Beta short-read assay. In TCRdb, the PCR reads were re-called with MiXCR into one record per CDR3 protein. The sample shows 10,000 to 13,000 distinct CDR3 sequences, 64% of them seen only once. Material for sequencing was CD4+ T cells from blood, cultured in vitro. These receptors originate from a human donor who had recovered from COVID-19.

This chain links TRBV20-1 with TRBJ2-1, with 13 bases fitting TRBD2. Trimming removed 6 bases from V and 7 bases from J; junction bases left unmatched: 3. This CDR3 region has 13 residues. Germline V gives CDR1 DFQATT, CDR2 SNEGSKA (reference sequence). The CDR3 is CSARTSGSNEQFF. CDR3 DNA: TGCAGTGCCCGGACTAGCGGGAGTAATGAGCAGTTCTTC.

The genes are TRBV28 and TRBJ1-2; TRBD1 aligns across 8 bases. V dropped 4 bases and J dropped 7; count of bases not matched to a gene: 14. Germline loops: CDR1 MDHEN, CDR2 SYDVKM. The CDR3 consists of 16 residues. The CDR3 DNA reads TGTGCCAGCAGTTCCGAAGCGGGGGCGACAGGGGTTGGCTACACCTTC. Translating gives CASSSEAGATGVGYTF.

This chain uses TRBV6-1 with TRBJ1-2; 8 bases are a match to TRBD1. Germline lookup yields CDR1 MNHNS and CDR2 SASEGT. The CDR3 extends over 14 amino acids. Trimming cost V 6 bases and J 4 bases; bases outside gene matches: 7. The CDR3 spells CASRRQGISYGYTF. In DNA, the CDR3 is TGTGCCAGCAGACGACAGGGGATTTCCTATGGCTACACCTTC.

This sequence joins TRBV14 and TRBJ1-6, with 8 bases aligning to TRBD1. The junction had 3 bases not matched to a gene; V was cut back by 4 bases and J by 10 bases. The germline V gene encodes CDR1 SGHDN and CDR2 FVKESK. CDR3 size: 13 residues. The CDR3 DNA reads TGTGCCAGCAGCCGCGACAGGGGATCACCCCTCCACTTT. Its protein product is CASSRDRGSPLHF.

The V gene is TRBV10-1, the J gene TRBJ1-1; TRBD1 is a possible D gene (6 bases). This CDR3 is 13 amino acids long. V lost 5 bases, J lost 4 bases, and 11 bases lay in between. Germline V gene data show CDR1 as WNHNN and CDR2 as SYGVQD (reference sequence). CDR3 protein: CASSNTGSTEAFF. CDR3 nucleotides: TGCGCCAGCAGTAATACAGGGAGCACTGAAGCTTTCTTT.

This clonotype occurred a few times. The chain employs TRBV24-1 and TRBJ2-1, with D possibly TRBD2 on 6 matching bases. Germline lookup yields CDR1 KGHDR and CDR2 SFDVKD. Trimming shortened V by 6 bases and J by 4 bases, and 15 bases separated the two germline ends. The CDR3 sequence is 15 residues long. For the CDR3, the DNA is TGTGCCACCAGTCCCGCAGGTAGCGGATACAATGAGCAGTTCTTC. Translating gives CATSPAGSGYNEQFF.

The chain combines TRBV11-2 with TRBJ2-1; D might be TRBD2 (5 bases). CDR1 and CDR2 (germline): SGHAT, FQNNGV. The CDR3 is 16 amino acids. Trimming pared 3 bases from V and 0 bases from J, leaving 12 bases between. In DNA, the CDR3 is TGTGCCAGCAGCTTCCCCAGCGGAAGCTCCTACAATGAGCAGTTCTTC. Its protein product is CASSFPSGSSYNEQFF.

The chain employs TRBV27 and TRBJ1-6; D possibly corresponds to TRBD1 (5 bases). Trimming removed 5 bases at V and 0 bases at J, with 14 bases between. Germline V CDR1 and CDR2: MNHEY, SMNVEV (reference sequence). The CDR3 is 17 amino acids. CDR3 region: CASSPRGGSSYNSPLHF. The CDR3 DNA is TGTGCCAGCAGTCCCCGGGGGGGGAGCTCCTATAATTCACCCCTCCACTTT.

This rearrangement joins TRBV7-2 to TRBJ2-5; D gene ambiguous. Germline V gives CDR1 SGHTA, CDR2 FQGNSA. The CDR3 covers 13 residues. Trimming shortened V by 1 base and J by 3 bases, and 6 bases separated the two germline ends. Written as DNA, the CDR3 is TGTGCCAGCAGCTTAGTTGGAGAAGAGACCCAGTACTTC. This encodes CASSLVGEETQYF.

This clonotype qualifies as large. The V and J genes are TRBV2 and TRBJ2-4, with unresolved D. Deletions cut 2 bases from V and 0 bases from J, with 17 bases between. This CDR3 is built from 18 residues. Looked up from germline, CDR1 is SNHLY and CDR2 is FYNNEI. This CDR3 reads CASSEWAVNTLAKNIQYF. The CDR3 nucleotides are TGTGCCAGCAGTGAATGGGCAGTAAACACTCTAGCCAAAAACATTCAGTACTTC. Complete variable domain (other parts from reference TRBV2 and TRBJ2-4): EPEVTQTPSHQVTQMGQEVILRCVPISNHLYFYWYRQILGQKVEFLVSFYNNEISEKSEIFDDQFSVERPDGSNFTLKIRSTKLEDSAMYFCASSEWAVNTLAKNIQYFGAGTRLSVL.

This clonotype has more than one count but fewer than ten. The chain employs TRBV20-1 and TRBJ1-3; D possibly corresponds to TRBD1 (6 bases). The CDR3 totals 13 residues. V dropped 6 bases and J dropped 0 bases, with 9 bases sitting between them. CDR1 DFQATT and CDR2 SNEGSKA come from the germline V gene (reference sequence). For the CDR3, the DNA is TGCAGTGCCCCAGGGGCCTCTGGAAACACCATATATTTT. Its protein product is CSAPGASGNTIYF.

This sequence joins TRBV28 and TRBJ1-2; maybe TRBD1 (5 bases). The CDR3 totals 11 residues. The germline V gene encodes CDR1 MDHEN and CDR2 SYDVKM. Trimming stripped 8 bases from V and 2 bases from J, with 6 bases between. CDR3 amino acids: CASGGNYGYTF. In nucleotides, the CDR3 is TGTGCCAGCGGGGGGAACTATGGCTACACCTTC.

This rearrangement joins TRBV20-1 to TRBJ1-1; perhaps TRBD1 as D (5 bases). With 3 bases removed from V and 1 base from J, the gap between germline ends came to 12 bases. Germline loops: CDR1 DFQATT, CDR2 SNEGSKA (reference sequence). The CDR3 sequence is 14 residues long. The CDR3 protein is CSASLRGRNTEAFF. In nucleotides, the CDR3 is TGCAGTGCTAGTCTTCGGGGGAGGAACACTGAAGCTTTCTTT.

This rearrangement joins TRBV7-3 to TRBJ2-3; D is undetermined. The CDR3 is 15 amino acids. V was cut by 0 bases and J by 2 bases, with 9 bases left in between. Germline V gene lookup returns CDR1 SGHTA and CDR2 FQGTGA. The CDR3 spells CASSLTWGTTDTQYF. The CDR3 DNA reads TGTGCCAGCAGCTTAACGTGGGGAACCACAGATACGCAGTATTTT.

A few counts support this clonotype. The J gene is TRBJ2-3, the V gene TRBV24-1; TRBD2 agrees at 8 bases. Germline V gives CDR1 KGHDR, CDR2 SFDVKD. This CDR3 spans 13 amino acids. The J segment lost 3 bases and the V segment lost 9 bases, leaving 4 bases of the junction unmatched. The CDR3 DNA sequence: TGTGCCACCGGGAGCGGGGGTACAGATACGCAGTATTTT. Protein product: CATGSGGTDTQYF.

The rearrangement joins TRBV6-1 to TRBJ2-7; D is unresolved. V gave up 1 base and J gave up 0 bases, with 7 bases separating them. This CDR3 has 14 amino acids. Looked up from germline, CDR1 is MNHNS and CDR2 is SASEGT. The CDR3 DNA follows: TGTGCCAGCAGTGAAGGTGGCACCTCCTACGAGCAGTACTTC. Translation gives CASSEGGTSYEQYF.

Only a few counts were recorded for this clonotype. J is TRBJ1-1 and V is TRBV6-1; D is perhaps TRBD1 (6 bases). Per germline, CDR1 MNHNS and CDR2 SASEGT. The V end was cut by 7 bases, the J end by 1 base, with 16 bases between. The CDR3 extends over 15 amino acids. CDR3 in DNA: TGTGCCAGCACTCTCCGGACAGAGCCGAACACTGAAGCTTTCTTT. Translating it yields CASTLRTEPNTEAFF.

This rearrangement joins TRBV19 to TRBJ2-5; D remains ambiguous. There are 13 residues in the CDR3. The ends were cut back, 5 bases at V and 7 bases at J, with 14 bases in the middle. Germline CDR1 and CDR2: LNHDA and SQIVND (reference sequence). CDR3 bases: TGTGCCAGTAGTTCACGAACCCTGGGGACCCAGTACTTC. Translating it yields CASSSRTLGTQYF. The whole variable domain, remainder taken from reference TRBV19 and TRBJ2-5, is DGGITQSPKYLFRKEGQNVTLSCEQNLNHDAMYWYRQDPGQGLRLIYYSQIVNDFQKGDIAEGYSVSREKKESFPLTVTSAQKNPTAFYLCASSSRTLGTQYFGPGTRLLVL.